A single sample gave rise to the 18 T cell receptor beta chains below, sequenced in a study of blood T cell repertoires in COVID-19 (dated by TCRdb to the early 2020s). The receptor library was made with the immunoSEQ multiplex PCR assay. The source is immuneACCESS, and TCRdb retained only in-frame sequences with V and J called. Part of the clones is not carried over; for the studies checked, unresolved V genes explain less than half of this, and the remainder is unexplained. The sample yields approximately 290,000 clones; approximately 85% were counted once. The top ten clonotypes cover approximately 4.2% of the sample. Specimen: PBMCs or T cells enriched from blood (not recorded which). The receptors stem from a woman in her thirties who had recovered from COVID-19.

The CDR3 reads CASSHRGENSPLHF. CDR3 nucleotides: TGTGCCAGCTCCCACAGGGGGGAAAATTCACCCCTCCACTTT. The chain couples TRBV18 to TRBJ1-6; 8 bases map to TRBD1. The CDR3 runs 14 residues. The V gene end was trimmed by 6 bases and the J gene end by 7 bases; junction bases not matched to a gene: 5. CDR1 is KGHSH and CDR2 is LQKENI in the germline V gene.

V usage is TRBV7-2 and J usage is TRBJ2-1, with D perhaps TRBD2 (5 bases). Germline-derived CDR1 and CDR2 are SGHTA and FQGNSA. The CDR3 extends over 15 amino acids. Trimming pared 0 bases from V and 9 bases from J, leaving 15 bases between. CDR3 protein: CASSLAHSSASEQFF. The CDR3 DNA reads TGTGCCAGCAGCTTAGCGCACAGTAGCGCGAGTGAGCAGTTCTTC.

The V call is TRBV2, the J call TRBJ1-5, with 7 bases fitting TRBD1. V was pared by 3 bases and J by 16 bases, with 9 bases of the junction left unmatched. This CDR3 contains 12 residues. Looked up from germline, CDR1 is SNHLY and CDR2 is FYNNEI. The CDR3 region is CASSDSTGTAHF. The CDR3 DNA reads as TGTGCCAGCAGTGATAGTACCGGGACAGCACATTTT.

CDR3 amino acids: CASRNSQETQYF. The CDR3 DNA is TGTGCCAGCAGGAACAGCCAAGAGACCCAGTACTTC. The V call is TRBV6-5, the J call TRBJ2-5; unclear D gene. Germline V gene sequence: CDR1 MNHEY, CDR2 SVGAGI. The CDR3 has 12 amino acids. Deletions cut 6 bases from V and 1 base from J, with 6 bases between.

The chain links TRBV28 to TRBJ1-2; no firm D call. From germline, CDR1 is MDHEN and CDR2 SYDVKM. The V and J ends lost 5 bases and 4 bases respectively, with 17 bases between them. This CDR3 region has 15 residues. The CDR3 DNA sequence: TGTGCCAGCAGTACCCAGGCGGGAGATACCTATGGCTACACCTTC. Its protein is CASSTQAGDTYGYTF.

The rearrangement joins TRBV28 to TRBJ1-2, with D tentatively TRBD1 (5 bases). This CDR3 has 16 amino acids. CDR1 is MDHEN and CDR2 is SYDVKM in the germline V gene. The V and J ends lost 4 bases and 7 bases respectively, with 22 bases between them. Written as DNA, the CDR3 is TGTGCCAGCAGTTCCCCGACGCCGGGAGAAAGGGGTGGCTACACCTTC. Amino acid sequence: CASSSPTPGERGGYTF.

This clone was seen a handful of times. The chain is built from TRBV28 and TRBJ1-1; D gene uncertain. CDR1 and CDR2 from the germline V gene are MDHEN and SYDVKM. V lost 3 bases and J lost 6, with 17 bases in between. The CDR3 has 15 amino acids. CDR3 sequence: CASSFYGIPQAEAFF. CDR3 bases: TGTGCCAGCAGTTTCTACGGGATACCTCAGGCTGAAGCTTTCTTT.

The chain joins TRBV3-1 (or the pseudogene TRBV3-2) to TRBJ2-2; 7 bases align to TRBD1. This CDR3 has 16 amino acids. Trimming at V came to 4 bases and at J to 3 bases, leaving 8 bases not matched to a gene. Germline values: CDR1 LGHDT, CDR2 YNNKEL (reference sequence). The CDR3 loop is CASSPERDSYTGELFF. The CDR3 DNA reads TGTGCCAGCAGCCCCGAGAGGGACAGCTACACCGGGGAGCTGTTTTTT.

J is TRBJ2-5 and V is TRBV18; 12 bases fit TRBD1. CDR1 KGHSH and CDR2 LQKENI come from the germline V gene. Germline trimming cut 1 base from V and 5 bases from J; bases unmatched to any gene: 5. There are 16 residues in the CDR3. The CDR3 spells CASSPLGTGGRETQYF. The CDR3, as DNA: TGTGCCAGCTCACCACTAGGGACAGGGGGCCGGGAGACCCAGTACTTC.

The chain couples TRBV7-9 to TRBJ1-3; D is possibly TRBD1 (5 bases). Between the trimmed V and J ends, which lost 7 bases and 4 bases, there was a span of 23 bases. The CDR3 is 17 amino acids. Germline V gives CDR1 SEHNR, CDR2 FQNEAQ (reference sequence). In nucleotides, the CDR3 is TGTGCCAGCAACAAAAACAGGAAGGTCCCGTCCGGAAACACCATATATTTT. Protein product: CASNKNRKVPSGNTIYF.

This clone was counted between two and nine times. The CDR3 DNA reads as TGCGCCAGCAGCCACCCCTACGGAGCTAGCAATCAGCCCCAGCATTTT. It codes for CASSHPYGASNQPQHF. This chain joins TRBV5-1 and TRBJ1-5; D is unresolved. The CDR3 spans 16 residues. Trimming left V 4 bases short and J 0 bases short, with 14 bases between. Germline loops: CDR1 SGHRS, CDR2 YFSETQ.

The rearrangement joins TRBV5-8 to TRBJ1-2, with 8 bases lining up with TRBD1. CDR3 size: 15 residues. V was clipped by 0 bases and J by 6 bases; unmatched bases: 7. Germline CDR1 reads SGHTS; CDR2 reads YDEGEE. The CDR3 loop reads CASSLVGQAPNGYTF. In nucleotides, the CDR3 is TGTGCCAGCAGCTTGGTGGGACAGGCCCCAAATGGCTACACCTTC.

CDR3 loop: CASDGQGLLNTEAFF. DNA of the CDR3: TGTGCCAGCGACGGACAGGGGCTCTTGAACACTGAAGCTTTCTTT. The rearrangement joins TRBV2 to TRBJ1-1; 9 nucleotides agree with TRBD1. Germline V gene lookup returns CDR1 SNHLY and CDR2 FYNNEI. CDR3 size: 15 residues. V dropped 8 bases and J dropped 0; count of bases not matched to a gene: 7.

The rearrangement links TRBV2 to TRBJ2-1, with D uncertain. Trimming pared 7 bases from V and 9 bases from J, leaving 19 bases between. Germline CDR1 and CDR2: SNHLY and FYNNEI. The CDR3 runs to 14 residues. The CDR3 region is CASNFFGAVTEQFF. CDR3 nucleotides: TGTGCCAGCAACTTTTTCGGTGCGGTAACTGAGCAGTTCTTC. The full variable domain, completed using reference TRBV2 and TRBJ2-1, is EPEVTQTPSHQVTQMGQEVILRCVPISNHLYFYWYRQILGQKVEFLVSFYNNEISEKSEIFDDQFSVERPDGSNFTLKIRSTKLEDSAMYFCASNFFGAVTEQFFGPGTRLTVL.

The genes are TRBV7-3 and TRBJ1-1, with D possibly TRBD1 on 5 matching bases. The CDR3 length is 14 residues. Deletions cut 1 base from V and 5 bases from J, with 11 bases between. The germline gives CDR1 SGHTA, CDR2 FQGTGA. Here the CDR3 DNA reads TGTGCCAGCAGCTTAAGGGGGGATGGAACTGAAGCTTTCTTT. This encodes CASSLRGDGTEAFF.

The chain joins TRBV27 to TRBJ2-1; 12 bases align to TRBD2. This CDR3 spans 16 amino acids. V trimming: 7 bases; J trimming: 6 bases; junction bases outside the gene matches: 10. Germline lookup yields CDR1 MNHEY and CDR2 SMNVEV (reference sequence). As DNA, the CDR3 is TGTGCCAGCAATCCCACCGGGACTAGCGGGTTCAATGAGCAGTTCTTC. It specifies CASNPTGTSGFNEQFF.

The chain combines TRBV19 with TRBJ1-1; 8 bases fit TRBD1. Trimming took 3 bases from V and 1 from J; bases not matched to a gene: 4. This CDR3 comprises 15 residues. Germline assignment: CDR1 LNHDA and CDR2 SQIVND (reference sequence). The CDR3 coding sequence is TGTGCCAGTAGTATCGGAGACAGGGGGAACACTGAAGCTTTCTTT. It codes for CASSIGDRGNTEAFF.

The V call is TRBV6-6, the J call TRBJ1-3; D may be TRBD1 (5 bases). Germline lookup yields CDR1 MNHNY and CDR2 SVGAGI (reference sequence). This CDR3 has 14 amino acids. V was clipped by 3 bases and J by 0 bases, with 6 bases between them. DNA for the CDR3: TGTGCCAGCAGTTATACAGGCTCTGGAAACACCATATATTTT. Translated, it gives CASSYTGSGNTIYF.